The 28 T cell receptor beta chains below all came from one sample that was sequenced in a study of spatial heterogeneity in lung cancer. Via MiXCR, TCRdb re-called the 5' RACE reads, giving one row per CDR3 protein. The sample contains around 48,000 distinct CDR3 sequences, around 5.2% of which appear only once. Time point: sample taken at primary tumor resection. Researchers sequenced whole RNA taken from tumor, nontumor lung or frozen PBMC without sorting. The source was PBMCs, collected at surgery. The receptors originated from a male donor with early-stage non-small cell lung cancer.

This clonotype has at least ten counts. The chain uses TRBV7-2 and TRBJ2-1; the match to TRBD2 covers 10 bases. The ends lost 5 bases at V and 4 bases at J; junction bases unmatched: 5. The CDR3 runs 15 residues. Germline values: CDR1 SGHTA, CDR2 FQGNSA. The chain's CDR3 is CASSQTSGLYNEQFF. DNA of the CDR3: TGTGCCAGCAGCCAGACTAGCGGGTTATACAATGAGCAGTTCTTC.

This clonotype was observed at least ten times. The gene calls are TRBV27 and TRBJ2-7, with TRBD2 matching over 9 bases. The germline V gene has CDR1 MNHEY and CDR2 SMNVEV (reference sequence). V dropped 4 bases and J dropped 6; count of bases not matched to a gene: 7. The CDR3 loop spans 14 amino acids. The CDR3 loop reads CASSSLAGESEQYF. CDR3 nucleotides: TGTGCCAGCAGTTCTTTAGCGGGAGAGAGCGAGCAGTACTTC.

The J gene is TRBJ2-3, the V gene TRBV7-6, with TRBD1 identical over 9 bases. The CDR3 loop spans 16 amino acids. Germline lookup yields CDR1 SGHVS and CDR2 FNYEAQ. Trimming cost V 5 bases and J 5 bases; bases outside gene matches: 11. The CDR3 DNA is TGTGCCAGCAGCACGTTTGGGACAGGGAGGGGAGATACGCAGTATTTT. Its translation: CASSTFGTGRGDTQYF. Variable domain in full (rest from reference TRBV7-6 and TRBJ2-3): GAGVSQSPRYKVTKRGQDVALRCDPISGHVSLYWYRQALGQGPEFLTYFNYEAQQDKSGLPNDRFSAERPEGSISTLTIQRTEQRDSAMYRCASSTFGTGRGDTQYFGPGTRLTVL.

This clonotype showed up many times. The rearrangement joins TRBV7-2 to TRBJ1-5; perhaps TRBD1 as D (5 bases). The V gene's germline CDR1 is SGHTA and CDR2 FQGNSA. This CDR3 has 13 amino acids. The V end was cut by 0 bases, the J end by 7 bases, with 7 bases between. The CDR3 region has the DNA TGTGCCAGCAGCTTAGCGGGGCGGCAGCCCCAGCATTTT. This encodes CASSLAGRQPQHF.

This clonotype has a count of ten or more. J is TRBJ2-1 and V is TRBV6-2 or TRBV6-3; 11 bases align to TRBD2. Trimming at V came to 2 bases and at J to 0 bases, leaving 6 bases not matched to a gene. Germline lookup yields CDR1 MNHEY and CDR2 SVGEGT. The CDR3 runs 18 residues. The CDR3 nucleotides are TGTGCCAGCAGTTACGATGGGACTAGCGGCCGCTCCTACAATGAGCAGTTCTTC. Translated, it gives CASSYDGTSGRSYNEQFF.

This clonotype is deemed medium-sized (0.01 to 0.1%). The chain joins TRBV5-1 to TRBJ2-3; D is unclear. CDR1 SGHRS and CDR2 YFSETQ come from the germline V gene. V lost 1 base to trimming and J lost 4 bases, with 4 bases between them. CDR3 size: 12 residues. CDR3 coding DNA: TGCGCCAGCAGCTTGCGCGCAGATACGCAGTATTTT. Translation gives CASSLRADTQYF.

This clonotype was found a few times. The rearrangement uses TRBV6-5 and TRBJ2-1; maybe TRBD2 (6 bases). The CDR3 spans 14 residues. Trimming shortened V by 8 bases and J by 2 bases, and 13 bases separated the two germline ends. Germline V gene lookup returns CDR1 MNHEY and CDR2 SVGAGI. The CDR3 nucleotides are TGTGCCAGCTCCAAGGCTAGCGCCTACAATGAGCAGTTCTTC. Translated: CASSKASAYNEQFF.

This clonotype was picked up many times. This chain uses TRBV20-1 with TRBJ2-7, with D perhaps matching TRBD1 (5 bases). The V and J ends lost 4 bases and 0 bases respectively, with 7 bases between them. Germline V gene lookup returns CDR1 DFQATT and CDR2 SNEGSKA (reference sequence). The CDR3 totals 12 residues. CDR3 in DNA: TGCAGTGCTACAGGGTCCTCCTACGAGCAGTACTTC. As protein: CSATGSSYEQYF.

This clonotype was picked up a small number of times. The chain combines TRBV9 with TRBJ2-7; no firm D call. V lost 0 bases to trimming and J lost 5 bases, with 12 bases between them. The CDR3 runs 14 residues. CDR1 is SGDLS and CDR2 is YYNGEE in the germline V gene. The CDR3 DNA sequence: TGTGCCAGCAGCGTAGGCCCGGCGAGAGACGAGCAGTACTTC. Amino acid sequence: CASSVGPARDEQYF.

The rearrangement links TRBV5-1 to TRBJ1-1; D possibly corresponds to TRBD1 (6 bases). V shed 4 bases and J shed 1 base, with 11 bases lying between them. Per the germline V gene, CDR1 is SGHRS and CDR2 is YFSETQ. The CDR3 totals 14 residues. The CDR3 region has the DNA TGCGCCAGCAGCATCCAACAGGGGAACACTGAAGCTTTCTTT. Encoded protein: CASSIQQGNTEAFF.

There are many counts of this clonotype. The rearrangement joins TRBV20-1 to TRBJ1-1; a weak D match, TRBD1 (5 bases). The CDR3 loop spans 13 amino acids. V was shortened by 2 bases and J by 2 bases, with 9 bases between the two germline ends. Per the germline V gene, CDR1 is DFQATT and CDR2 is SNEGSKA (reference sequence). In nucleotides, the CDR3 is TGCAGTGCTAGACCAGACAGCAACACTGAAGCTTTCTTT. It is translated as CSARPDSNTEAFF.

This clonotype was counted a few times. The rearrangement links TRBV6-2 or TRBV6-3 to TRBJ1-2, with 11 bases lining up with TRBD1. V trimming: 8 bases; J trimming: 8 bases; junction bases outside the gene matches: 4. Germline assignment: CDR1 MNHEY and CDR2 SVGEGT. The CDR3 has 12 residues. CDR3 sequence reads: CASGQGASGYTF. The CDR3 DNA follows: TGTGCCAGCGGACAGGGGGCATCAGGCTACACCTTC.

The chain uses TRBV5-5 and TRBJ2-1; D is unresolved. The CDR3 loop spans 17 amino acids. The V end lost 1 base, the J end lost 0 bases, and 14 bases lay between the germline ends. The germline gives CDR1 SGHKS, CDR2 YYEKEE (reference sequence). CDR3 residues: CASSLRTVISSYNEQFF. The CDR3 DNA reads TGTGCCAGCAGCTTGAGGACGGTGATAAGCTCCTACAATGAGCAGTTCTTC.

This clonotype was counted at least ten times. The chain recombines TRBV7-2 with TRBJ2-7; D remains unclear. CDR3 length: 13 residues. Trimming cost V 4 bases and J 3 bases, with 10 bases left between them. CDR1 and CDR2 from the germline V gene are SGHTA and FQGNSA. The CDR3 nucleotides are TGTGCCAGCAGCTCAGCGCGTAACTACGAGCAGTACTTC. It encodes CASSSARNYEQYF.

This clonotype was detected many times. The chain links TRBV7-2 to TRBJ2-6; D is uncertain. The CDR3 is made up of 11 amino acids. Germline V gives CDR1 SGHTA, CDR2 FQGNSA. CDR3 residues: CASSGANVLTF. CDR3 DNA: TGTGCAAGCTCTGGGGCCAACGTCCTGACTTTC.

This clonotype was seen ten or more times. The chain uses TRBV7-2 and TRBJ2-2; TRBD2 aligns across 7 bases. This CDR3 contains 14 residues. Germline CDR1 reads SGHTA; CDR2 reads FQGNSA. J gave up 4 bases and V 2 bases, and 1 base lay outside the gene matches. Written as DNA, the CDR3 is TGTGCCAGCAGCTTACTAGCGGTCACCGGGGAGCTGTTTTTT. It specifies CASSLLAVTGELFF.

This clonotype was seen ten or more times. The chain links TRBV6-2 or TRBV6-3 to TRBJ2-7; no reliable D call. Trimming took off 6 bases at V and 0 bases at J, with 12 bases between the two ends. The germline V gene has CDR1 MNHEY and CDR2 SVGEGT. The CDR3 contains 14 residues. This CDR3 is CASSSPRSSYEQYF. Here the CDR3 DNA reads TGTGCCAGCAGCTCCCCCCGGAGCTCCTACGAGCAGTACTTC.

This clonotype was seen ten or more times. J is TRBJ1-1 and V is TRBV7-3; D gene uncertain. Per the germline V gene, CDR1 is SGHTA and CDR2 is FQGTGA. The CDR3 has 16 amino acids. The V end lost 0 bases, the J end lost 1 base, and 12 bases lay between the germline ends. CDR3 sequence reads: CASSLTRAEENTEAFF. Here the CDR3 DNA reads TGTGCCAGCAGCTTAACTAGGGCGGAAGAGAACACTGAAGCTTTCTTT.

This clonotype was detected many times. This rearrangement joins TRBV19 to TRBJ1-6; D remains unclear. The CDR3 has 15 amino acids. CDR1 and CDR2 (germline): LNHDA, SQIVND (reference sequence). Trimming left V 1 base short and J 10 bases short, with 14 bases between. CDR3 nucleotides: TGTGCCAGTAGTATAGGGGCATCTTCTGGGTCACCCCTCCACTTT. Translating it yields CASSIGASSGSPLHF.

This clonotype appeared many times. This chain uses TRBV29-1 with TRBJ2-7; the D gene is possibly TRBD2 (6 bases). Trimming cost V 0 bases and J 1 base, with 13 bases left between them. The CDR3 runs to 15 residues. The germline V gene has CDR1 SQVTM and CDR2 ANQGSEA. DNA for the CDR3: TGCAGCGTTGAAGAGGTGCGGGACGGATCCTACGAGCAGTACTTC. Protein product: CSVEEVRDGSYEQYF.

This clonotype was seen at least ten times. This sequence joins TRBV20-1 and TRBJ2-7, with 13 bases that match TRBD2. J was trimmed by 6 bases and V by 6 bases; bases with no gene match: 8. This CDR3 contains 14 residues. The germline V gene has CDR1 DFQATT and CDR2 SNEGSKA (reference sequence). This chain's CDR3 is CSALLAGGPGEQYF. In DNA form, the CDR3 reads TGCAGTGCCCTACTAGCGGGAGGGCCTGGCGAGCAGTACTTC.

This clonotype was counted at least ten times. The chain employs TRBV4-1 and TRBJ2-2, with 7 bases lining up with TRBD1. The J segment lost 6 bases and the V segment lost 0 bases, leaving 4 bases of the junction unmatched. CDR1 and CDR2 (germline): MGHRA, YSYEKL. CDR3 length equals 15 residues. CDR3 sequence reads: CASSQERGRAGELFF. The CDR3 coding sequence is TGCGCCAGCAGCCAAGAAAGGGGGCGGGCCGGGGAGCTGTTTTTT.

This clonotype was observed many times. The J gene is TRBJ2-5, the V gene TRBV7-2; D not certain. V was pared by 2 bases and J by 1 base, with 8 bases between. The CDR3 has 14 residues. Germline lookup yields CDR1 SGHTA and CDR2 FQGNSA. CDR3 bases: TGTGCCAGCAGCTTATCTAGGGCCCAAGAGACCCAGTACTTC. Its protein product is CASSLSRAQETQYF.

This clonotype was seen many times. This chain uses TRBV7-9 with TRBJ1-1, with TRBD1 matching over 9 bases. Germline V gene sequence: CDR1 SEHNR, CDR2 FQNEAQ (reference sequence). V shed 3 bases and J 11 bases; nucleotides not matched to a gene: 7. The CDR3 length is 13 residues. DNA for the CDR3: TGTGCCAGCAGCTTTCCGGACAGGGGATCGGCTTTCTTT. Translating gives CASSFPDRGSAFF.

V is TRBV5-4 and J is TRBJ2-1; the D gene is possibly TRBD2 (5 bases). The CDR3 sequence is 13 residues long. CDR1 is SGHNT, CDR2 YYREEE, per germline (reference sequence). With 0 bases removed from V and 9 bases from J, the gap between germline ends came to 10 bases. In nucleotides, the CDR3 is TGTGCCAGCAGCTTGGGGGAGCTGGGTGAGCAGTTCTTC. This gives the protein CASSLGELGEQFF.

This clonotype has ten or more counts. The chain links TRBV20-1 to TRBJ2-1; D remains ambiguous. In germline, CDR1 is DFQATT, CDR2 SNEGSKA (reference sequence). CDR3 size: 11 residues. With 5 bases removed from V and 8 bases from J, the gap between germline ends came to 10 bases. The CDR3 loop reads CSAPFIDEQFF. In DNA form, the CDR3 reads TGCAGTGCTCCCTTTATCGATGAGCAGTTCTTC.

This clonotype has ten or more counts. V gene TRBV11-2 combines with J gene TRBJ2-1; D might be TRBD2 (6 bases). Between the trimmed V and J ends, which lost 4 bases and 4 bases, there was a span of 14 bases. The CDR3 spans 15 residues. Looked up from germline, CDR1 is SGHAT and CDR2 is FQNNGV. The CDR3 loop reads CASSSLSGRYNEQFF. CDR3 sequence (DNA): TGTGCCAGCAGCTCCCTTAGCGGACGATACAATGAGCAGTTCTTC.

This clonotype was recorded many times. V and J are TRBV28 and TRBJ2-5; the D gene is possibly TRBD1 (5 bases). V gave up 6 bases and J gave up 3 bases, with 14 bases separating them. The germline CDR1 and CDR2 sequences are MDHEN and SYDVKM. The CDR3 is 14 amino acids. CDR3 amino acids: CASRRTRNEETQYF. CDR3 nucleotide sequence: TGTGCCAGCAGACGGACACGGAATGAAGAGACCCAGTACTTC.